These T cell receptor beta chains were read from a single sample in a study of cytomegalovirus exposure and HLA in healthy donors. The method was immunoSEQ multiplex PCR; TCRdb's version includes in-frame clones alone and lacks a portion of them. Of about 140,000 clones in the sample, 70% to 90% were seen once. Sequencing used PBMCs. The receptors were gathered from a woman aged 40 to 55 in good health and CMV-seronegative. Both conserved end residues are part of each CDR3. D genes are given only for firm matches.

>TRBJ2-1|TRBV11-3|TRBD2
CASSLGSGGRSLGNEQFF
TGTGCCAGCAGCTTGGGAAGTGGCGGGAGGTCCCTAGGCAATGAGCAGTTCTTC
>TRBJ1-3|TRBV7-9|-
CSSSLTTGNTIYF
TGTTCCAGCAGCTTGACGACAGGAAACACCATATATTTT
>TRBJ2-7|TRBV28|-
CASRQTVYEQYF
TGTGCCAGCAGACAGACGGTCTACGAGCAGTACTTC
>TRBJ2-5|TRBV6-5|-
CASRPSSVVETQYF
TGTGCCAGCAGGCCTTCCTCGGTTGTAGAGACCCAGTACTTC
>TRBJ1-2|TRBV2|-
CASSEGFSGGRNYGYTF
TGTGCCAGCAGTGAAGGCTTTTCGGGGGGCAGGAACTATGGCTACACCTTC
>TRBJ2-7|TRBV6-1|TRBD1
CASSDPGTGVEQYF
TGTGCCAGCAGTGACCCAGGGACAGGGGTCGAGCAGTACTTC
>TRBJ1-2|TRBV6-5|TRBD1
CASSYLAGGDSGYAF
TGTGCCAGCAGTTACTTAGCAGGGGGCGATTCTGGCTACGCCTTC
>TRBJ2-1|TRBV5-1|TRBD1
CASSLTGADEQFF
TGCGCCAGCAGCTTAACAGGGGCCGATGAGCAGTTCTTC
>TRBJ1-1|TRBV2|TRBD1
CASTLDRGNTEAFF
TGTGCCAGCACCCTGGACAGGGGGAACACTGAAGCTTTCTTT
>TRBJ2-3|TRBV16|-
CASSHSGADTQYF
TGTGCCAGCAGCCACTCGGGGGCAGATACGCAGTATTTT
>TRBJ2-7|TRBV21-1|-
CASKLRMGQGAHEQYF
TGTGCCAGCAAGCTACGTATGGGCCAGGGGGCCCACGAGCAGTACTTC
>TRBJ2-7|TRBV2|-
CASSRGPAEGDEQYF
TGTGCCAGCAGTCGCGGGCCAGCAGAAGGAGACGAGCAGTACTTC
>TRBJ2-7|TRBV4-1|-
CASSQGPGRDYEQYF
TGCGCCAGCAGCCAAGGACCCGGCCGGGACTACGAGCAGTACTTC